This TCR beta chain was documented in a study of post-analysis software for immune sequencing data. Prepared libraries of TCR beta cDNA carried unique molecular identifiers. Using its own MiXCR run on the PCR reads, TCRdb lists one record per CDR3 protein. The repertoire holds 380,000 or so distinct CDR3 sequences, roughly 36% seen once, with around 15% in the top ten. Findings and caveats of the study: Patients used roughly five TRBV segments, including TRBV5-6, TRBV5-1 and TRBV20-1, more often than controls.

The CDR3 loop spans 16 amino acids. The V segment lost 1 base and the J segment 1 base; nucleotides outside the gene matches: 7. Germline lookup yields CDR1 MGHRA and CDR2 YSYEKL. This clonotype came up a few times. Antigen unknown. This receptor was identified in a girl aged 5-17 years with multiple sclerosis. J is TRBJ2-7 and V is TRBV4-1, with 7 bases fitting TRBD1. Input material: blood. The CDR3 DNA reads TGCGCCAGCAGCCAAGCGACAGGGAGAGGATCCTACGAGCAGTACTTC. This translates into CASSQATGRGSYEQYF.